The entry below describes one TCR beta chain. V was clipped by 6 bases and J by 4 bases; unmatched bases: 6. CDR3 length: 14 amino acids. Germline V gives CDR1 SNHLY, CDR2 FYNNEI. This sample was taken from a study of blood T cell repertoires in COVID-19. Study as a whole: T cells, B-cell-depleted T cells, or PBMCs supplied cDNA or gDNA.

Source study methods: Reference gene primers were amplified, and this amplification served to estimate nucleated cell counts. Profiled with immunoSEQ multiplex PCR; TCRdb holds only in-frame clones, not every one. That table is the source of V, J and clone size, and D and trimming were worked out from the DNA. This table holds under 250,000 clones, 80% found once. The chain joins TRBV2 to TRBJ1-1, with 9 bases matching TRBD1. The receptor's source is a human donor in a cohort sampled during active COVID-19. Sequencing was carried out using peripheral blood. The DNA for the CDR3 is TGTGCCAGCAGGGCCGACAGGGGGGGCACTGAAGCTTTCTTT. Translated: CASRADRGGTEAFF.